This T cell receptor beta chain was found in a study of blood T cell repertoires in COVID-19. The overall study: Samples taken during acute and convalescent COVID-19 were collected in the United States, Italy and Spain. Sample material is recorded as cDNA or gDNA derived from T cells, B-cell-depleted T cells, or PBMCs.

This clone appeared a few times. The authors' processing: Reference gene primer amplification gave estimated nucleated cell counts. Repertoires were generated with immunoSEQ multiplex PCR, while TCRdb's copy carries only in-frame clones and drops some. The V and J calls and clone size are taken from that table; D and trimming were inferred from the DNA. The sample carries about 250,000 clones, 80% to 85% recorded once. The germline gives CDR1 MNHEY, CDR2 SVGAGI. V was shortened by 7 bases and J by 7 bases, with 14 bases between the two germline ends. This CDR3 is built from 13 residues. The specimen was peripheral blood. V and J are TRBV6-5 and TRBJ2-1; no reliable D call. The clonotype was recovered from a man in his fifties or sixties with active or convalescent COVID-19. This CDR3 reads CASIKRLSNEQFF. The CDR3 DNA sequence: TGTGCCAGCATCAAGAGGCTATCTAATGAGCAGTTCTTC.